The rows below give T cell receptor beta chains drawn from one sample of a study of brain T cells in children with intractable seizures. Profiling relied on immunoSEQ multiplex PCR, and the TCRdb table lists in-frame clones only, not all of them. Of roughly 23,000 clones in the sample, 90% to 95% were seen once. The sample in question was peripheral blood, obtained at surgery. The receptors here all came from a boy younger than 18 with focal cortical dysplasia and intractable seizures. Both conserved end residues are part of each CDR3. The D gene is left open where the match is weak. Only part of the rows carry a size: once, few, many, or a class if the clone is expanded.

V: TRBV7-3
size: -
J: TRBJ2-1
D: -
CDR3: CASSAVGDEQFF
DNA: TGTGCCAGCAGCGCGGTTGGCGATGAGCAGTTCTTC

V: TRBV18
size: -
J: TRBJ1-4
D: -
CDR3: CASSPRRGDGEKLFF
DNA: TGTGCCAGCTCACCGCGACGCGGGGACGGTGAAAAACTGTTTTTT

V: TRBV4-1
size: -
J: TRBJ2-1
D: -
CDR3: CASSHGRGQNNEQFF
DNA: TGCGCCAGCAGCCACGGCCGGGGACAAAACAATGAGCAGTTCTTC

V: TRBV12-3/TRBV12-4
size: -
J: TRBJ2-1
D: -
CDR3: CASSLATYNEQFF
DNA: TGTGCCAGCAGTTTAGCAACCTACAATGAGCAGTTCTTC

V: TRBV18
size: -
J: TRBJ1-1
D: -
CDR3: CASSPIMNTEAFF
DNA: TGTGCCAGCTCACCAATTATGAACACTGAAGCTTTCTTT

V: TRBV5-1
size: -
J: TRBJ1-3
D: -
CDR3: CASSFSTGNTIYF
DNA: TGCGCCAGCAGCTTTTCCACTGGAAACACCATATATTTT

V: TRBV5-4
size: -
J: TRBJ1-1
D: -
CDR3: CASKGGGRDTEAFF
DNA: TGTGCCAGCAAGGGGGGAGGGCGCGACACTGAAGCTTTCTTT

V: TRBV6-5
size: -
J: TRBJ2-1
D: TRBD2
CDR3: CASGDYNSYNEQFF
DNA: TGTGCCAGCGGGGACTATAACTCCTACAATGAGCAGTTCTTC

V: TRBV4-1
size: -
J: TRBJ1-4
D: -
CDR3: CASSQDFEKLFF
DNA: TGCGCCAGCAGCCAAGATTTCGAAAAACTGTTTTTT

V: TRBV30
size: -
J: TRBJ1-1
D: -
CDR3: CAWSTNTEAFF
DNA: TGTGCCTGGAGTACGAACACTGAAGCTTTCTTT

V: TRBV15
size: -
J: TRBJ1-2
D: -
CDR3: CATSSRPSRGYGYTF
DNA: TGTGCCACCAGCTCCCGGCCCAGTCGGGGCTATGGCTACACCTTC

V: TRBV10-3
size: few
J: TRBJ1-6
D: -
CDR3: CAISEGRDGLESPLHF
DNA: TGTGCCATCAGTGAGGGTCGCGACGGACTAGAGTCACCCCTCCACTTT

V: TRBV2
size: -
J: TRBJ2-5
D: TRBD2
CDR3: CASSRASGHPGETQYF
DNA: TGTGCCAGCAGTAGGGCTAGCGGACATCCCGGGGAGACCCAGTACTTC

V: TRBV9
size: once
J: TRBJ2-3
D: -
CDR3: CASTWGTKGTDTQYF
DNA: TGTGCCAGCACCTGGGGCACCAAGGGGACAGATACGCAGTATTTT

V: TRBV28
size: -
J: TRBJ1-2
D: -
CDR3: CASSGPTGFYGYTF
DNA: TGTGCCAGCAGTGGCCCGACAGGTTTCTATGGCTACACCTTC

V: TRBV5-4
size: -
J: TRBJ1-6
D: -
CDR3: CASSMGPVRNSPLHF
DNA: TGTGCCAGCAGCATGGGTCCTGTCCGTAATTCACCCCTCCACTTT

V: TRBV18
size: -
J: TRBJ1-1
D: TRBD1
CDR3: CASSPPRTGGARAEAFF
DNA: TGTGCCAGCTCACCACCAAGGACAGGGGGGGCGAGGGCTGAAGCTTTCTTT

V: TRBV29-1
size: once
J: TRBJ1-2
D: TRBD1
CDR3: CSVEEDRGHYGYTF
DNA: TGCAGCGTTGAAGAGGACAGGGGCCACTATGGCTACACCTTC

V: TRBV11-2
size: -
J: TRBJ2-5
D: -
CDR3: CASSYPRGQETQYF
DNA: TGTGCCAGCAGCTACCCCCGCGGACAAGAGACCCAGTACTTC

V: TRBV4-1
size: -
J: TRBJ2-7
D: TRBD1
CDR3: CASSPLPGTGEYEQYF
DNA: TGCGCCAGCAGCCCTCTCCCCGGGACAGGGGAATACGAGCAGTACTTC

V: TRBV10-3
size: -
J: TRBJ2-7
D: TRBD2
CDR3: CAISTSGGYEQYF
DNA: TGTGCCATCAGTACTAGCGGGGGGTACGAGCAGTACTTC

V: TRBV6-4
size: few
J: TRBJ2-2
D: -
CDR3: CASSDRDTGELFF
DNA: TGTGCCAGCAGTGACAGGGACACCGGGGAGCTGTTTTTT

V: TRBV9
size: -
J: TRBJ2-2
D: -
CDR3: CASSSPSAGGTGELFF
DNA: TGTGCCAGCAGCTCCCCGTCGGCAGGGGGGACCGGGGAGCTGTTTTTT

V: TRBV20-1
size: -
J: TRBJ2-7
D: -
CDR3: CSASSGAGDSEQYF
DNA: TGCAGTGCTAGTTCCGGGGCAGGGGATTCCGAGCAGTACTTC

V: TRBV10-1
size: -
J: TRBJ2-1
D: -
CDR3: CASHNEQFF
DNA: TGCGCCAGTCACAATGAGCAGTTCTTC

V: TRBV15
size: -
J: TRBJ1-4
D: -
CDR3: CATSFQGQGSEKLFF
DNA: TGTGCCACCAGCTTCCAGGGGCAGGGTAGTGAAAAACTGTTTTTT

V: TRBV6-1
size: -
J: TRBJ2-1
D: TRBD1
CDR3: CASSESWTGRSYNEQFF
DNA: TGTGCCAGCAGTGAATCCTGGACAGGGCGCTCCTACAATGAGCAGTTCTTC

V: TRBV2
size: few
J: TRBJ2-1
D: -
CDR3: CASNPPFFNEQFF
DNA: TGTGCCAGCAACCCGCCGTTTTTTAATGAGCAGTTCTTC

V: TRBV3-1/TRBV3-2
size: -
J: TRBJ1-2
D: TRBD1
CDR3: CASSQGTGQRSYGYTF
DNA: TGTGCCAGCAGCCAAGGTACGGGACAGAGGTCCTATGGCTACACCTTC

V: TRBV5-6
size: -
J: TRBJ2-7
D: TRBD2
CDR3: CASSSFGGARTYEQYF
DNA: TGTGCCAGCAGCTCGTTCGGGGGGGCCCGTACCTACGAGCAGTACTTC

V: TRBV7-9
size: -
J: TRBJ2-1
D: TRBD2
CDR3: CASSHGTSDYNEQFF
DNA: TGTGCCAGCAGCCACGGGACTAGCGACTACAATGAGCAGTTCTTC

V: TRBV9
size: -
J: TRBJ1-3
D: -
CDR3: CASSATGRLNTIYF
DNA: TGTGCCAGCAGCGCCACCGGGAGACTTAACACCATATATTTT

V: TRBV29-1
size: -
J: TRBJ2-7
D: -
CDR3: CSVERDGSYEQYF
DNA: TGCAGCGTTGAAAGAGACGGGAGCTACGAGCAGTACTTC

V: TRBV19
size: -
J: TRBJ1-5
D: -
CDR3: CASSIAVGVGQPQHF
DNA: TGTGCCAGTAGTATAGCCGTGGGGGTAGGTCAGCCCCAGCATTTT

V: TRBV27
size: -
J: TRBJ1-1
D: -
CDR3: CASSPLPARSPNTEAFF
DNA: TGTGCCAGCAGTCCCCTCCCCGCCCGGAGTCCGAACACTGAAGCTTTCTTT

V: TRBV2
size: once
J: TRBJ2-7
D: -
CDR3: CASSDAGDEQYF
DNA: TGTGCCAGCAGTGACGCAGGGGACGAGCAGTACTTC

V: TRBV2
size: -
J: TRBJ2-5
D: -
CDR3: CATTPLGPQETQYF
DNA: TGTGCCACCACTCCCCTTGGTCCCCAAGAGACCCAGTACTTC

V: TRBV6-6
size: -
J: TRBJ1-4
D: -
CDR3: CASSSHGGEEEKLFF
DNA: TGTGCCAGCAGTTCCCACGGGGGGGAGGAAGAAAAACTGTTTTTT

V: TRBV27
size: -
J: TRBJ1-6
D: -
CDR3: CASSPPLTAHNSPLHF
DNA: TGTGCCAGCAGTCCTCCCCTGACAGCCCATAATTCACCCCTCCACTTT

V: TRBV19
size: -
J: TRBJ1-6
D: TRBD1
CDR3: CASTTTGGRLNSPLHF
DNA: TGTGCCAGTACCACAACAGGGGGCCGCCTCAATTCACCCCTCCACTTT

V: TRBV19
size: -
J: TRBJ1-5
D: -
CDR3: CASSRFLGDLNQPQHF
DNA: TGTGCCAGTAGCCGGTTTCTGGGGGATCTTAATCAGCCCCAGCATTTT

V: TRBV28
size: -
J: TRBJ1-4
D: -
CDR3: CASSLGQGTEKLFF
DNA: TGTGCCAGCAGTTTAGGGCAGGGGACTGAAAAACTGTTTTTT

V: TRBV30
size: -
J: TRBJ2-3
D: -
CDR3: CAWSEVFGDTQYF
DNA: TGTGCCTGGAGTGAAGTGTTCGGGGATACGCAGTATTTT

V: TRBV19
size: -
J: TRBJ1-1
D: TRBD1
CDR3: CASSPYSGTATNTEAFF
DNA: TGTGCCAGTAGTCCTTACTCCGGGACAGCTACAAACACTGAAGCTTTCTTT

V: TRBV7-3
size: once
J: TRBJ1-1
D: TRBD1
CDR3: CASSLGQGNTEAFF
DNA: TGTGCCAGCAGCTTAGGACAGGGGAACACTGAAGCTTTCTTT